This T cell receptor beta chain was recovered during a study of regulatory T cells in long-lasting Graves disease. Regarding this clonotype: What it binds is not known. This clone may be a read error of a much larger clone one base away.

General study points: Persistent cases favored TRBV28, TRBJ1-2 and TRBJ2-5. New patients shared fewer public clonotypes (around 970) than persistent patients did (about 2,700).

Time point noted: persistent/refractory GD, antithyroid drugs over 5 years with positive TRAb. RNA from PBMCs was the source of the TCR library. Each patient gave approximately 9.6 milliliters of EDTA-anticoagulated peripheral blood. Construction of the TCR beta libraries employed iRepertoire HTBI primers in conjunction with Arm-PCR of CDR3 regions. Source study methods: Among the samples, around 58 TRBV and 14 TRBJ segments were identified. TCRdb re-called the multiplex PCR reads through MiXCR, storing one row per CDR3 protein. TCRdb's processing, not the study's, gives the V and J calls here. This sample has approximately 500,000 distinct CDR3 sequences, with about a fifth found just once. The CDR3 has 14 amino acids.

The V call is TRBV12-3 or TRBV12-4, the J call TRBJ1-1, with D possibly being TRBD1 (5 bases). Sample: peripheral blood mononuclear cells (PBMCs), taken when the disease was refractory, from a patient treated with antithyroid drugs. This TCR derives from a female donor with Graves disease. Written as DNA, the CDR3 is TGTGCCGGCAGTCTGGGACTGGACCCCACTGAAGCTTTCTTT. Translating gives CAGSLGLDPTEAFF.